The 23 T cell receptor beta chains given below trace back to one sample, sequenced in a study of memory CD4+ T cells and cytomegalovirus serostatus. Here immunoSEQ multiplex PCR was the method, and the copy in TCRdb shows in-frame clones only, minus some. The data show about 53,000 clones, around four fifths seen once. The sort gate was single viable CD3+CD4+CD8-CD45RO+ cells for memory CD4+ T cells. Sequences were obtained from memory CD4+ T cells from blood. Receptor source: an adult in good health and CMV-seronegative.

The chain's CDR3 is CASSVEGSISPLHF. DNA for the CDR3: TGTGCCAGCAGCGTAGAAGGGAGTATTTCACCCCTCCACTTT. This chain joins TRBV9 and TRBJ1-6; D is unresolved. CDR1 SGDLS and CDR2 YYNGEE come from the germline V gene. Trimming took 0 bases from V and 9 from J, leaving 10 bases between them. This CDR3 is 14 amino acids long.

The CDR3 sequence: CASSLFGGGRGWEQYF. In DNA, the CDR3 is TGTGCCAGCAGTTTATTTGGCGGGGGGCGAGGGTGGGAGCAGTACTTC. The rearrangement links TRBV27 to TRBJ2-7, with 8 bases matching TRBD2. This CDR3 comprises 16 residues. Germline trimming cut 1 base from V and 7 bases from J; bases unmatched to any gene: 12. Per germline, CDR1 MNHEY and CDR2 SMNVEV (reference sequence).

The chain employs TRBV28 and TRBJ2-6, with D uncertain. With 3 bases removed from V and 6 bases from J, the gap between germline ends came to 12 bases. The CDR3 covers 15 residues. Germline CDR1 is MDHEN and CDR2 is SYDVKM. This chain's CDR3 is CASSFNTAAANVLTF. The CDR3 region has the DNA TGTGCCAGCAGTTTTAACACCGCCGCGGCCAACGTCCTGACTTTC.

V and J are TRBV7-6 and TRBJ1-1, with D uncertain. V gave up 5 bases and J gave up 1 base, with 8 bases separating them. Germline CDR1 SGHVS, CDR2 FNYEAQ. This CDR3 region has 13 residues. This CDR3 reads CASSEWGNTEAFF. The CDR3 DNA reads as TGTGCCAGCAGCGAGTGGGGGAACACTGAAGCTTTCTTT.

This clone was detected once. The CDR3 nucleotides read TGTGCCAGCAGCTTGGAGCTCGGAGGCAGGACTGGAAACACCATATATTTT. The encoded protein is CASSLELGGRTGNTIYF. The chain recombines TRBV5-4 with TRBJ1-3; no clear D. Trimming took off 0 bases at V and 2 bases at J, with 15 bases between the two ends. The CDR3 runs to 17 residues. Germline CDR1 and CDR2: SGHNT and YYREEE (reference sequence). Based on the CDR3 plus reference TRBV5-4 and TRBJ1-3, the full variable domain is ETGVTQSPTHLIKTRGQQVTLRCSSQSGHNTVSWYQQALGQGPQFIFQYYREEENGRGNFPPRFSGLQFPNYSSELNVNALELDDSALYLCASSLELGGRTGNTIYFGEGSWLTVV.

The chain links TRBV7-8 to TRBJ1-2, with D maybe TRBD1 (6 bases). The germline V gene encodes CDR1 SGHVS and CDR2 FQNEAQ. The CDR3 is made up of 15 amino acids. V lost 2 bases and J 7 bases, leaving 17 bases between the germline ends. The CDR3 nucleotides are TGTGCCAGCAGCTTACTGCATACAGGGTTGGGTGGCTACACCTTC. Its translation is CASSLLHTGLGGYTF.

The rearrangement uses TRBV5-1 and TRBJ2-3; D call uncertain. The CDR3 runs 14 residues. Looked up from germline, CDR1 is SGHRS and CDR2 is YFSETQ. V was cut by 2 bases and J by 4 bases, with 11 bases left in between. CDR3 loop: CASSFRSGADTQYF. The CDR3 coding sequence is TGCGCCAGCAGCTTCCGGTCGGGCGCAGATACGCAGTATTTT.

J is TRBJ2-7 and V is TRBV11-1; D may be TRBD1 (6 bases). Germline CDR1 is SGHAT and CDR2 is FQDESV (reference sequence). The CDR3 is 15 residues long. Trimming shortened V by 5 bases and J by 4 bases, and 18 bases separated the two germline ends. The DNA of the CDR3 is TGTGCCAGCAGCCTGCTACAGGGTAGGGAATACGAGCAGTACTTC. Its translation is CASSLLQGREYEQYF.

The CDR3 nucleotides are TGCGCCAGCAGCTTCTCTAGCGGATCGAACACCGGGGAGCTGTTTTTT. Its translation is CASSFSSGSNTGELFF. This rearrangement joins TRBV5-1 to TRBJ2-2; 7 nucleotides line up with TRBD2. CDR3 length: 16 residues. V was pared by 2 bases and J by 0 bases, with 4 bases of the junction left unmatched. Germline loops: CDR1 SGHRS, CDR2 YFSETQ.

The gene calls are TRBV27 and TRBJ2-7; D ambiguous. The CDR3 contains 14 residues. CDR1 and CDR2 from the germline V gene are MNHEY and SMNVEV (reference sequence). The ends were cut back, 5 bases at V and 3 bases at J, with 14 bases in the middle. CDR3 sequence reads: CASSAGSGLYEQYF. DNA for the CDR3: TGTGCCAGCAGTGCCGGTAGTGGGCTCTACGAGCAGTACTTC.

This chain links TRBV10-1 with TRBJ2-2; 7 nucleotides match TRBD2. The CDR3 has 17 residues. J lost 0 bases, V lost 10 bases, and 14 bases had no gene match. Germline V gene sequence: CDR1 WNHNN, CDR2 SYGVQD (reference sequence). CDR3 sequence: CANPGSGAKTNTGELFF. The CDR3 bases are TGCGCCAACCCGGGGAGCGGGGCTAAAACGAACACCGGGGAGCTGTTTTTT.

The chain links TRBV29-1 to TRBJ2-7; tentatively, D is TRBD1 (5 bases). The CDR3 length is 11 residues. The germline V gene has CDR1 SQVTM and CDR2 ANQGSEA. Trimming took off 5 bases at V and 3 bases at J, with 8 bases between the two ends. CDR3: CSVFTGYEQYF. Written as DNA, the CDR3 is TGCAGCGTTTTTACAGGCTACGAGCAGTACTTC.

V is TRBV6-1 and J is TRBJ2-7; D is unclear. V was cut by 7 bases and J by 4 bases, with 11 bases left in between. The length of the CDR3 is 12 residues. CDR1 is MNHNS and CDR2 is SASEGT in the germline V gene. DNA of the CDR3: TGTGCCAGCACCAATAAGGAATACGAGCAGTACTTC. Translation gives CASTNKEYEQYF.

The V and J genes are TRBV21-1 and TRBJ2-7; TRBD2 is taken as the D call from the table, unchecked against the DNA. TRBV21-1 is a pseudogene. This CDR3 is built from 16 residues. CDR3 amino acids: CASSTGDDRSNYEQYF. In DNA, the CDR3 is TGTGCCAGCAGCACGGGGGATGACAGATCGAACTACGAGCAGTACTTC.

CDR3 in DNA: TGCGCCAGCAGCTTGGTACCGGCGTCCTACGAGCAGTACTTC. It is translated as CASSLVPASYEQYF. V usage is TRBV5-1 and J usage is TRBJ2-7, with D uncertain. CDR3 length equals 14 residues. V shed 0 bases and J shed 1 base, with 8 bases lying between them. Germline CDR1 reads SGHRS; CDR2 reads YFSETQ. Full variable domain (remainder filled in from reference TRBV5-1 and TRBJ2-7): KAGVTQTPRYLIKTRGQQVTLSCSPISGHRSVSWYQQTPGQGLQFLFEYFSETQRNKGNFPGRFSGRQFSNSRSEMNVSTLELGDSALYLCASSLVPASYEQYFGPGTRLTVT.

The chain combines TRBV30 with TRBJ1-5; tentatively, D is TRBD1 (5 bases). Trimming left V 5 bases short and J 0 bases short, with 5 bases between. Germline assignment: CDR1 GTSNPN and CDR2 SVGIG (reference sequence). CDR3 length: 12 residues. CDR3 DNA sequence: TGTGCCTGGGGGGCTAGCAATCAGCCCCAGCATTTT. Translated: CAWGASNQPQHF.

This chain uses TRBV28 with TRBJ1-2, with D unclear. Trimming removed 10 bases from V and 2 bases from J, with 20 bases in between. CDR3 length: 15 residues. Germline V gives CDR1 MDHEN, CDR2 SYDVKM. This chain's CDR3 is CATITYGVGNYGYTF. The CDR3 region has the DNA TGTGCCACCATCACCTACGGGGTAGGGAACTATGGCTACACCTTC.

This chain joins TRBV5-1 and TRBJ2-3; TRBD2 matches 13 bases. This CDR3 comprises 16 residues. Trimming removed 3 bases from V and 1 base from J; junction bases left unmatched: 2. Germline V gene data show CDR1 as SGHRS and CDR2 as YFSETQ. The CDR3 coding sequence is TGCGCCAGCAGCTCCGGACTAGCGGGGGGCACAGATACGCAGTATTTT. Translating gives CASSSGLAGGTDTQYF.

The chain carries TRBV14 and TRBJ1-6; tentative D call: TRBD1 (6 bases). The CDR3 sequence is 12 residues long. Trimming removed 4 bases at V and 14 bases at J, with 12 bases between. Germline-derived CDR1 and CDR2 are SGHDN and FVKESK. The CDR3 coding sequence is TGTGCCAGCAGCCTTACAGGGCCGGCCCTCCACTTT. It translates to CASSLTGPALHF.

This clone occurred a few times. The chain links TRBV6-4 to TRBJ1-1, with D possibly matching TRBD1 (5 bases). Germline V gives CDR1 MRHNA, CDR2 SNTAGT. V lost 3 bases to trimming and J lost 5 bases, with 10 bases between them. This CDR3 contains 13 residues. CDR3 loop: CASSEGVRTEAFF. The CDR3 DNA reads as TGTGCCAGCAGTGAGGGGGTAAGAACTGAAGCTTTCTTT.

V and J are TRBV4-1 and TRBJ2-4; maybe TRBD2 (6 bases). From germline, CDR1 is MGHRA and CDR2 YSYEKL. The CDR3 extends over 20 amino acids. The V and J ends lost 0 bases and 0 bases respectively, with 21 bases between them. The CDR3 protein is CASSQDSVSRWGLAKNIQYF. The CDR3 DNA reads TGCGCCAGCAGCCAAGATTCTGTCTCCCGCTGGGGACTAGCCAAAAACATTCAGTACTTC.

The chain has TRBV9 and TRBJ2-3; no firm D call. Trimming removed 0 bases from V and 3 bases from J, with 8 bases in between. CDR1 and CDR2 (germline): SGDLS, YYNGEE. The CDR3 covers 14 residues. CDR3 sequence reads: CASSVAAGTDTQYF. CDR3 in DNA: TGTGCCAGCAGCGTAGCTGCAGGTACAGATACGCAGTATTTT.

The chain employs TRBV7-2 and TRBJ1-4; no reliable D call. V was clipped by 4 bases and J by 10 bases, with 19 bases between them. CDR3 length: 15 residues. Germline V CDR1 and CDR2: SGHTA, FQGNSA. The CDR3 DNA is TGTGCCAGCAGCTCCCGTAAGACGTCTGAGCGAAAACTGTTTTTT. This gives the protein CASSSRKTSERKLFF.